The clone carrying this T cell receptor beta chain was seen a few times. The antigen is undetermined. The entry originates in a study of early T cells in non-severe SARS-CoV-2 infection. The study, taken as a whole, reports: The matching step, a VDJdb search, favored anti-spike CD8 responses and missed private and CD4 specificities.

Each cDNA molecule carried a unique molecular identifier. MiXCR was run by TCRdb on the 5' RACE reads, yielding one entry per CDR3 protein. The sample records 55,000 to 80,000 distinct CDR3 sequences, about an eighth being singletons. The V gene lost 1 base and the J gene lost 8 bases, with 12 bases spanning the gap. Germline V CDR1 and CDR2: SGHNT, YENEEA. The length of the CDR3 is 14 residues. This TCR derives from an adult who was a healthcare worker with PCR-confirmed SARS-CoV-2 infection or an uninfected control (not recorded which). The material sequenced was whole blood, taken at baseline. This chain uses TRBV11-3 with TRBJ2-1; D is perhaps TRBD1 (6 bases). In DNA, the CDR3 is TGTGCCAGCAGCTTAGGGTTCAGGGGCTATGAGCAGTTCTTC. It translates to CASSLGFRGYEQFF.